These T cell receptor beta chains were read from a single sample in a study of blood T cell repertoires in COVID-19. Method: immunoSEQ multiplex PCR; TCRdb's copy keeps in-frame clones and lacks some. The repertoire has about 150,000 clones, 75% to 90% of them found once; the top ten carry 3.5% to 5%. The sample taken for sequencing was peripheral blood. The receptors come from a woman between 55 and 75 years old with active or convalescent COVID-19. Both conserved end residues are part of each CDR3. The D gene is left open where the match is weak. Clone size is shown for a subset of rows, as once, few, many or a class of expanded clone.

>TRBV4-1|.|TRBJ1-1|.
CASSSATPDTEAFF
TGCGCCAGCAGCTCTGCCACCCCAGACACTGAAGCTTTCTTT
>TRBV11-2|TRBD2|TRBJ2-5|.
CASSQTSGGFEGETQYF
TGTGCCAGCAGCCAGACTAGCGGGGGATTTGAGGGAGAGACCCAGTACTTC
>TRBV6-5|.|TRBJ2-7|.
CASSSGEHEQYF
TGTGCCAGCAGTTCAGGGGAACACGAGCAGTACTTC
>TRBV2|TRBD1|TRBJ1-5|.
CASRLGQGAFQPQHF
TGTGCCAGCAGACTCGGACAGGGGGCTTTTCAGCCCCAGCATTTT
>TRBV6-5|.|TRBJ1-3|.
CASSYGQVSGNTIYF
TGTGCCAGCAGTTATGGACAAGTCTCTGGAAACACCATATATTTT
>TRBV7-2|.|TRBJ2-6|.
CASSFFPLSGANVLTF
TGTGCCAGCAGCTTTTTCCCCCTTTCTGGGGCCAACGTCCTGACTTTC
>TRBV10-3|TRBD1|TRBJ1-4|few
CAISESSGTGGEKLFF
TGTGCCATCAGTGAGTCGAGTGGAACAGGGGGTGAAAAACTGTTTTTT
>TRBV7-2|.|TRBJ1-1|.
CASSEFRGMNTEAFF
TGTGCCAGCAGCGAATTCAGGGGAATGAACACTGAAGCTTTCTTT
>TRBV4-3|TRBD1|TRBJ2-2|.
CASSQGDRRTGELFF
TGCGCCAGCAGCCAAGGGGACAGGAGGACTGGGGAGCTGTTTTTT
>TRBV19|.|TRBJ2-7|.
CASSRDTSYEQYF
TGTGCCAGTAGTCGGGACACCTCATACGAGCAGTACTTC
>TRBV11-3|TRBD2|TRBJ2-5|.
CASSPGTLAGKQETQYF
TGTGCCAGCAGCCCCGGGACACTAGCGGGGAAGCAAGAGACCCAGTACTTC
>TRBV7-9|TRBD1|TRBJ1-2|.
CASSGRTGGYTF
TGTGCCAGCAGCGGACGGACAGGCGGCTACACCTTC
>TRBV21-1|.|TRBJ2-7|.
CASSRTLAGGHYEQYF
TGTGCCAGCAGCAGAACACTAGCGGGGGGGCACTACGAGCAGTACTTC
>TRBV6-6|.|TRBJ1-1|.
CASTWRDGTEAFF
TGTGCCAGCACTTGGCGGGATGGCACTGAAGCTTTCTTT
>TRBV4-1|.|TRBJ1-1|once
CASSTGTLNTEAFF
TGCGCCAGCAGCACCGGGACACTGAACACTGAAGCTTTCTTT
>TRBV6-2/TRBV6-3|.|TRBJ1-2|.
CASSLPPERNYGYTF
TGTGCCAGCAGTCTACCCCCCGAACGTAACTATGGCTACACCTTC
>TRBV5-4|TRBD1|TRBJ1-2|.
CASSPRTGPNYGYTF
TGTGCCAGCAGCCCAAGGACAGGGCCCAACTATGGCTACACCTTC
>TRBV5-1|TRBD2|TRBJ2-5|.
CASSLASGGPGETQYF
TGCGCCAGCAGCTTGGCTAGCGGGGGCCCGGGGGAGACCCAGTACTTC
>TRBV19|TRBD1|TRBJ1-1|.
CASSISPYTGTGVKNTEAFF
TGTGCCAGTAGTATTAGCCCCTACACCGGGACAGGGGTAAAAAACACTGAAGCTTTCTTT
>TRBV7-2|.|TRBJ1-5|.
CASSLEPGDQPQHF
TGTGCCAGCAGCTTAGAACCCGGGGATCAGCCCCAGCATTTT
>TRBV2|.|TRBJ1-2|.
CASSETLRDNYGYTF
TGTGCCAGCAGTGAAACTCTCCGGGATAACTATGGCTACACCTTC
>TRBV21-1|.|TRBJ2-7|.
CASSKALRAAVPHYEQYF
TGTGCCAGCAGCAAAGCGCTTCGGGCAGCGGTGCCCCACTACGAGCAGTACTTC
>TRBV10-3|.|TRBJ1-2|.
CAISESNSNYGYTF
TGTGCCATCAGTGAGTCGAACAGTAACTATGGCTACACCTTC
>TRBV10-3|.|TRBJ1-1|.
CAISARDTRSSGGRAFF
TGTGCCATCAGTGCCCGGGACACCAGAAGTTCAGGTGGGAGAGCTTTCTTT
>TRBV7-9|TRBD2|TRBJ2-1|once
CASSQSGGSYNEQFF
TGTGCCAGCAGCCAGTCGGGGGGCTCCTACAATGAGCAGTTCTTC
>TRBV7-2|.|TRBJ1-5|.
CASSHDRLEPQHF
TGTGCCAGCAGCCACGACAGATTGGAGCCCCAGCATTTT